The entry below gives a single TCR beta chain sequence along with its context. This sample was taken from a study of blood T cell repertoires in COVID-19. About the study: T cells, B-cell-depleted T cells, or PBMCs provided the cDNA or gDNA that served as material.

Authors' methods: Reference gene primer amplification in the assay estimated nucleated cell counts. The table came from immunoSEQ multiplex PCR; TCRdb's copy has only in-frame clones and leaves some out. The V and J calls and clone size were taken over from that table, and D and trimming were inferred from the DNA. The sample records under 150,000 clones, about 79% being singletons. Trimming pared 6 bases from V and 11 bases from J, leaving 14 bases between. This CDR3 is built from 12 residues. J is TRBJ1-5 and V is TRBV12-3 or TRBV12-4, with D unresolved. The sample taken for sequencing was peripheral blood. The clonotype was recovered from a woman older than 75 with acute or convalescent COVID-19. The CDR3 DNA follows: TGTGCCAGCAGCCGGCACGCCGGGGCCCAGCATTTT. Its translation is CASSRHAGAQHF.